Listed here is a single T cell receptor (beta chain). Its antigen is not known. The data stem from a study of CD8 T cells in ankylosing spondylitis. Study-wide findings and caveats: Ankylosing spondylitis blood appeared to be characterized by a TCR beta motif of eight or nine highly homologous variants.

Germline CDR1 is MGHDK and CDR2 is SYGVNS. V was pared by 8 bases and J by 1 base, with 8 bases between. The CDR3 has 12 residues. With molecular barcodes, quantitative 5'-RACE was used to make the TCR beta libraries. TCRdb reprocessed the 5' RACE reads with MiXCR, giving one entry per CDR3 protein. The sample lists approximately 500,000 distinct CDR3 sequences; 12% were seen once. This receptor was identified in a male donor with ankylosing spondylitis. Sequencing was performed on blood, either unsorted or a sorted T cell fraction (not recorded which). V is TRBV25-1 and J is TRBJ1-1; no clear D. In nucleotides, the CDR3 is TGTGCCAGCGCGTACGGGAACACTGAAGCTTTCTTT. Protein: CASAYGNTEAFF.